What follows are 24 T cell receptor beta chains derived from one specimen sequenced in a study of Graves' ophthalmopathy and Graves' hyperthyroidism. Amplification of the TCR beta CDR3 regions used RNA transcripts (as template). HTBI-primed RT-PCR formed the first round, and a multiplex PCR formed the second. TCRdb processed the multiplex PCR reads anew with MiXCR; each CDR3 protein has one entry. The table shows roughly 400,000 distinct CDR3 sequences, with around 19% occurring only once. Sequencing was performed on peripheral blood. These TCRs come from a woman aged 18-29 years with Graves' ophthalmopathy.

In this sample, this clonotype turned up many times. A much larger clone lies one base from this, so it may be a read error. The CDR3 coding sequence is TGTGCCAGCAGTGAAGCTCCGGAGGGCTCCGGGCAGTACTTC. Residues: CASSEAPEGSGQYF. The chain joins TRBV6-1 to TRBJ2-7, with D maybe TRBD2 (6 bases). Germline values: CDR1 MNHNS, CDR2 SASEGT. The CDR3 has 14 residues. V was clipped by 0 bases and J by 9 bases, with 15 bases between them.

This clonotype was seen repeatedly, ten times or more. The chain uses TRBV7-9 and TRBJ1-1; TRBD1 agrees at 8 bases. Germline V gene sequence: CDR1 SEHNR, CDR2 FQNEAQ (reference sequence). This CDR3 spans 15 amino acids. The junction had 6 bases not matched to a gene; V was cut back by 4 bases and J by 2 bases. The CDR3 here is CASSSGQGANTEAFF. CDR3 coding DNA: TGTGCCAGCAGCTCTGGACAGGGAGCAAACACTGAAGCTTTCTTT.

The table lists this clonotype with many counts. The chain couples TRBV20-1 to TRBJ1-1; D call uncertain. V was clipped by 5 bases and J by 5 bases, with 21 bases between them. Germline CDR1 DFQATT, CDR2 SNEGSKA (reference sequence). This CDR3 contains 15 residues. Here the CDR3 reads CSAPDGVKTGTEAFF. The CDR3, as DNA: TGCAGTGCTCCCGACGGGGTAAAGACGGGGACTGAAGCTTTCTTT.

The CDR3 reads CASSFRGQVGYTF. The CDR3 DNA reads TGTGCCAGCAGTTTCAGGGGGCAGGTGGGCTACACCTTC. V usage is TRBV12-3 or TRBV12-4 and J usage is TRBJ1-2; 8 bases are shared with TRBD1. The CDR3 sequence is 13 residues long. J was trimmed by 8 bases and V by 3 bases; bases with no gene match: 5.

This clonotype was seen repeatedly, ten times or more. The genes are TRBV2 and TRBJ2-7; 7 nucleotides agree with TRBD2. CDR1 is SNHLY, CDR2 FYNNEI, per germline. The V and J ends lost 1 base and 5 bases, in that order; junction bases with no gene match: 5. CDR3 length: 14 residues. The DNA for the CDR3 is TGTGCCAGCAGTGAAGTGGGCGCGGGGGACGAGCAGTACTTC. It codes for CASSEVGAGDEQYF.

This clonotype has a count of ten or more. This chain uses TRBV20-1 with TRBJ1-2, with no clear D. The CDR3 is 10 amino acids. Per germline, CDR1 DFQATT and CDR2 SNEGSKA (reference sequence). V was pared by 6 bases and J by 3 bases, with 5 bases between. The CDR3, as DNA: TGCAGTGCCGAATACTATGGCTACACCTTC. It encodes CSAEYYGYTF.

This clonotype has at least ten counts. This chain links TRBV24-1 with TRBJ1-2, with 7 positions matching TRBD1. With 4 bases clipped from V and 0 bases from J, the junction kept 7 bases outside the gene matches. CDR1 and CDR2 (germline): KGHDR, SFDVKD. The CDR3 covers 16 residues. CDR3 sequence: CATSDPQQGSNYGYTF. In DNA form, the CDR3 reads TGTGCCACCAGTGACCCACAACAGGGGTCTAACTATGGCTACACCTTC.

This clonotype was seen ten or more times. The chain is built from TRBV5-1 and TRBJ1-6, with 8 positions matching TRBD1. This CDR3 has 17 amino acids. The germline V gene encodes CDR1 SGHRS and CDR2 YFSETQ. The trim removed 4 bases at V and 2 bases at J, leaving 8 bases unmatched. The CDR3 DNA sequence: TGCGCCAGCAGCGGACGGACAGGGAGAACCTATAATTCACCCCTCCACTTT. It is translated as CASSGRTGRTYNSPLHF.

This clonotype came up many times. The CDR3 nucleotides read TGTGCCAGCAGTGCGTACAGGGACCTCGGGACTGAAGCTTTCTTT. Encoded protein: CASSAYRDLGTEAFF. The chain uses TRBV2 and TRBJ1-1, with D perhaps TRBD1 (6 bases). Germline V gene lookup returns CDR1 SNHLY and CDR2 FYNNEI. The V and J ends lost 4 bases and 5 bases respectively, with 17 bases between them. The CDR3 extends over 15 amino acids.

The table lists this clonotype with many counts. The chain has TRBV11-3 and TRBJ2-7; 11 bases fit TRBD1. This CDR3 contains 14 residues. In germline, CDR1 is SGHNT, CDR2 YENEEA. V lost 3 bases and J lost 6; bases outside the gene matches: 4. CDR3 sequence (DNA): TGTGCCAGCAGCTTTGCCGGGACAGGGGGCGAGCAGTACTTC. Amino acids: CASSFAGTGGEQYF.

This clonotype was seen at least ten times. V is TRBV4-1 and J is TRBJ2-5, with unresolved D. This CDR3 contains 14 residues. Trimming pared 4 bases from V and 3 bases from J, leaving 12 bases between. The germline V gene has CDR1 MGHRA and CDR2 YSYEKL. CDR3 in amino acids: CASSRPRAEETQYF. The CDR3 DNA reads as TGCGCCAGCAGCCGACCTCGGGCGGAAGAGACCCAGTACTTC.

This clonotype was seen more than once but under ten times. The gene calls are TRBV29-1 and TRBJ1-1; D might be TRBD1 (6 bases). Trimming shortened V by 4 bases and J by 8 bases, and 20 bases separated the two germline ends. Germline V gives CDR1 SQVTM, CDR2 ANQGSEA. The CDR3 sequence is 14 residues long. CDR3 sequence reads: CSVAGGGPKKEAFF. Written as DNA, the CDR3 is TGCAGCGTTGCGGGGGGGGGGCCGAAGAAGGAAGCTTTCTTT.

This clonotype was counted between two and nine times. The genes are TRBV10-3 and TRBJ1-6; possibly TRBD1 for D (5 bases). V lost 4 bases and J 7 bases, leaving 17 bases between the germline ends. Per the germline V gene, CDR1 is ENHRY and CDR2 is SYGVKD. CDR3 length equals 16 residues. The chain's CDR3 is CAISANRGGDNSPLHF. The CDR3 nucleotides read TGTGCCATCAGTGCCAACCGGGGGGGGGACAATTCACCCCTCCACTTT.

This clonotype has a count of ten or more. The chain is built from TRBV7-2 and TRBJ2-5; D is unclear. V was pared by 1 base and J by 5 bases, with 8 bases between. Germline V gene data show CDR1 as SGHTA and CDR2 as FQGNSA. The CDR3 is 13 amino acids. Here the CDR3 reads CASSLVLGETQYF. The CDR3 bases are TGTGCCAGCAGCTTAGTTTTGGGGGAGACCCAGTACTTC. The variable domain in full, completed from reference TRBV7-2 and TRBJ2-5, reads GAGVSQSPSNKVTEKGKDVELRCDPISGHTALYWYRQSLGQGLEFLIYFQGNSAPDKSGLPSDRFSAERTGGSVSTLTIQRTQQEDSAVYLCASSLVLGETQYFGPGTRLLVL.

This clonotype rates as medium-sized. The chain's CDR3 is CASSMDWNYGYTF. CDR3 nucleotides: TGTGCCAGCAGTATGGACTGGAACTATGGCTACACCTTC. This chain joins TRBV6-5 and TRBJ1-2; D uncertain. The V gene's germline CDR1 is MNHEY and CDR2 SVGAGI. There are 13 residues in the CDR3. The V gene lost 5 bases and the J gene lost 2 bases, with 9 bases spanning the gap.

In its sample, this clonotype was seen many times. The chain employs TRBV27 and TRBJ2-7; either TRBD1 or TRBD2 may fit D (5 bases each). Germline V gene lookup returns CDR1 MNHEY and CDR2 SMNVEV (reference sequence). CDR3 length equals 14 residues. V was pared by 4 bases and J by 7 bases, with 17 bases between. CDR3 nucleotides: TGTGCCAGCAGTTCCCGGGACCCTCTTAAGGAGCAGTACTTC. Its protein product is CASSSRDPLKEQYF.

The rearrangement uses TRBV28 and TRBJ1-1, with D possibly matching TRBD1 (6 bases). CDR3 length: 13 residues. The germline V gene has CDR1 MDHEN and CDR2 SYDVKM. Trimming removed 5 bases from V and 8 bases from J, with 15 bases in between. In DNA form, the CDR3 reads TGTGCCAGCAGTAAGCGGACAGTTCGCGAAGCTTTCTTT. This codes for CASSKRTVREAFF.

This clonotype came up many times. The genes are TRBV20-1 and TRBJ1-6; 7 bases agree with TRBD1. The junction had 7 bases not matched to a gene; V was cut back by 0 bases and J by 8 bases. The CDR3 covers 15 residues. Germline V gives CDR1 DFQATT, CDR2 SNEGSKA (reference sequence). The CDR3 here is CSARDQGRGDSPLHF. The CDR3 DNA is TGCAGTGCTAGAGATCAAGGCAGGGGGGATTCACCCCTCCACTTT.

This clonotype occurred many times. The gene calls are TRBV11-2 and TRBJ2-7; 8 bases line up with TRBD1. Germline values: CDR1 SGHAT, CDR2 FQNNGV. The CDR3 runs 14 residues. V lost 7 bases and J lost 1; bases outside the gene matches: 6. CDR3 coding DNA: TGTGCCAGCAAATTTCAGGGGGCGTCCTACGAGCAGTACTTC. As protein: CASKFQGASYEQYF.

This clonotype was counted at least ten times. This chain uses TRBV28 with TRBJ2-7; 9 nucleotides align to TRBD2. The CDR3 runs 14 residues. V shed 10 bases, J shed 3 bases, and the junction held 10 bases outside the gene matches. Germline V gene lookup returns CDR1 MDHEN and CDR2 SYDVKM. CDR3 region: CATQRTSVNYEQYF. The DNA of the CDR3 is TGTGCCACCCAAAGGACTAGCGTAAACTACGAGCAGTACTTC.

The count of this clonotype is one. The V gene is TRBV11-3, the J gene TRBJ2-5, with D possibly matching TRBD2 (6 bases). CDR1 and CDR2 from the germline V gene are SGHNT and YENEEA. Trimming removed 5 bases from V and 7 bases from J, with 14 bases in between. This CDR3 contains 13 residues. For the CDR3, the DNA is TGTGCCAGCAGCCTCTCGGGGGTGGGGACCCAGTACTTC. Translation: CASSLSGVGTQYF.

This clonotype occurred many times. The rearrangement uses TRBV6-5 and TRBJ1-2; 8 bases agree with TRBD1. From germline, CDR1 is MNHEY and CDR2 SVGAGI. There are 16 residues in the CDR3. After removal of 0 bases from V and 8 bases from J, the junction contained 11 bases not matched to a gene. The CDR3 bases are TGTGCCAGCAGTTACTCGTTTTTAACAGGGGGTGGAGGCTACACCTTC. Translated: CASSYSFLTGGGGYTF.

The chain links TRBV12-3 or TRBV12-4 to TRBJ1-6; D is ambiguous. The CDR3 spans 15 residues. With 5 bases removed from V and 9 bases from J, the gap between germline ends came to 17 bases. As DNA, the CDR3 is TGTGCCAGCAGTATTACGTCGGGAGGAGGTTCACCCCTCCACTTT. Its translation is CASSITSGGGSPLHF.

This clonotype was observed many times. V and J are TRBV11-2 and TRBJ2-5; no definite D call. The CDR3 is 14 residues long. CDR1 and CDR2 (germline): SGHAT, FQNNGV. Trimming shortened V by 3 bases and J by 5 bases, and 13 bases separated the two germline ends. CDR3 nucleotides: TGTGCCAGCAGCTTGACGAGTACTACGGAGACCCAGTACTTC. Protein product: CASSLTSTTETQYF. The variable domain in full, completed from reference TRBV11-2 and TRBJ2-5, reads EAGVAQSPRYKIIEKRQSVAFWCNPISGHATLYWYQQILGQGPKLLIQFQNNGVVDDSQLPKDRFSAERLKGVDSTLKIQPAKLEDSAVYLCASSLTSTTETQYFGPGTRLLVL.